This T cell receptor (beta chain) emerged from a study of blood T cell repertoires in COVID-19. The germline CDR1 and CDR2 sequences are GTSNPN and SVGIG (reference sequence). This CDR3 comprises 16 residues. Trimming left V 0 bases short and J 4 bases short, with 15 bases between. Only in-frame clones appear in the TCRdb table, and some are missing; sequencing was by immunoSEQ multiplex PCR. The repertoire has over 90,000 clones, around 85% of them found once; the top ten carry about 23%. This clonotype was obtained from a man older than 75 with active or convalescent COVID-19. Sequences were obtained from peripheral blood. The genes are TRBV30 and TRBJ2-2, with a tentative D call TRBD1 (6 bases). The CDR3 protein is CAWSVLRGSGTGELFF. In DNA form, the CDR3 reads TGTGCCTGGAGTGTACTCAGGGGCTCCGGCACCGGGGAGCTGTTTTTT.